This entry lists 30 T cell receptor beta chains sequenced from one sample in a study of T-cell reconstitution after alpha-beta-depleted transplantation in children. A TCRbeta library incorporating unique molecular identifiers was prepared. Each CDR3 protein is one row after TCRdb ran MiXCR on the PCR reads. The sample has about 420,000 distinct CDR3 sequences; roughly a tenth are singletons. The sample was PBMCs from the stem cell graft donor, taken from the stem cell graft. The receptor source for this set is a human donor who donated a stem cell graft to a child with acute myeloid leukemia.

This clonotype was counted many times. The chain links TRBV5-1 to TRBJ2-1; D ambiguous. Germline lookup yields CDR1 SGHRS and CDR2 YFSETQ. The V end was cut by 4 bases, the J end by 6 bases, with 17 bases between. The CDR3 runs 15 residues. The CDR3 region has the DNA TGCGCCAGCAGCCCCTCTACGGCTCCTTTCAATGAGCAGTTCTTC. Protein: CASSPSTAPFNEQFF.

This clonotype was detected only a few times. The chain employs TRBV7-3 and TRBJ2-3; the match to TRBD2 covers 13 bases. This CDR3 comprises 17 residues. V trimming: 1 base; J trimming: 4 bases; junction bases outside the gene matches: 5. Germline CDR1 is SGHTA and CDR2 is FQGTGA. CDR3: CASSLNRLAGGPDTQYF. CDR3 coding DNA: TGTGCCAGCAGCTTAAATCGACTAGCGGGAGGTCCAGATACGCAGTATTTT.

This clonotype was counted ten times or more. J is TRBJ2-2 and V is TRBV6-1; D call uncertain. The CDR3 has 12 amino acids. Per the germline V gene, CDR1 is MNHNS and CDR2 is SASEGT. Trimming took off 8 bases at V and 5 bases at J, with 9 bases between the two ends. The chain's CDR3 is CASLLGTGELFF. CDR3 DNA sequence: TGTGCCAGCCTGCTTGGTACCGGGGAGCTGTTTTTT.

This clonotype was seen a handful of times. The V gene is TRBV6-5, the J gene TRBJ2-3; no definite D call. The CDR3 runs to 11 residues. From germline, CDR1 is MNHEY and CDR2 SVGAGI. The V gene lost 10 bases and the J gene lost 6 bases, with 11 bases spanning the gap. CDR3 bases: TGTGCCACGTATTCCTTGGATACGCAGTATTTT. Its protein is CATYSLDTQYF.

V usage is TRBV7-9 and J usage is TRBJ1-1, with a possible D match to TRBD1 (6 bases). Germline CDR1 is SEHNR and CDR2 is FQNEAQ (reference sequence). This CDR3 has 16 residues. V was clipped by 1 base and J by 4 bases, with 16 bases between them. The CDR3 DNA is TGTGCCAGCAGCTTAGATCTGGCAGGGGTGGGCACTGAAGCTTTCTTT. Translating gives CASSLDLAGVGTEAFF.

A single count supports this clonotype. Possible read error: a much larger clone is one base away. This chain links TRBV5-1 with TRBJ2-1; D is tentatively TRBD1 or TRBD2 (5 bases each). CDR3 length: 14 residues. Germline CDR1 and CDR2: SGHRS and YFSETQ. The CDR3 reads CASSPGTYYNEHFF. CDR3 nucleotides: TGCGCCAGCAGCCCCGGGACGTATTACAATGAGCACTTCTTC. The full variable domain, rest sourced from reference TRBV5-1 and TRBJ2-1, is KAGVTQTPRYLIKTRGQQVTLSCSPISGHRSVSWYQQTPGQGLQFLFEYFSETQRNKGNFPGRFSGRQFSNSRSEMNVSTLELGDSALYLCASSPGTYYNEHFFGPGTRLTVL.

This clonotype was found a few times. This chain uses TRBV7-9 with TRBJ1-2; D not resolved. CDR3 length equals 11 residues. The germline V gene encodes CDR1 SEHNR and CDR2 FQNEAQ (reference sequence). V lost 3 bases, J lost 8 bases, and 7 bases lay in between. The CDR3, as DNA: TGTGCCAGCAGCTTCGGGGAAGGCTACACCTTC. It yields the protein CASSFGEGYTF.

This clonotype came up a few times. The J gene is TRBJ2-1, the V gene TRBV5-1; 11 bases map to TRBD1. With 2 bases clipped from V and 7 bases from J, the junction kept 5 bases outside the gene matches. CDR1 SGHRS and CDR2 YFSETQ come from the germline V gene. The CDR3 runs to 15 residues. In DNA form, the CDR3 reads TGCGCCAGCAGCTTCGGGACAGGGGGTGAAAATGAGCAGTTCTTC. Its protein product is CASSFGTGGENEQFF.

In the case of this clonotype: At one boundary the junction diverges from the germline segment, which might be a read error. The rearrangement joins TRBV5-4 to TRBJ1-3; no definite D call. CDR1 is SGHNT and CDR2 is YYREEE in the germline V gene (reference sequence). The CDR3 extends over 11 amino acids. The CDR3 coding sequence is TGTGCCAGCAGAATTGGAGACACCATATATTTT. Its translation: CASRIGDTIYF.

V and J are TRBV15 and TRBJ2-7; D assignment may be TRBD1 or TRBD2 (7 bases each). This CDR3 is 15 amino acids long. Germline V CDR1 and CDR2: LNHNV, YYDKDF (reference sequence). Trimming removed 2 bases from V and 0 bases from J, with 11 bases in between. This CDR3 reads CATSRQGGASYEQYF. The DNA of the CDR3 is TGTGCCACCAGCAGACAGGGGGGGGCCTCCTACGAGCAGTACTTC. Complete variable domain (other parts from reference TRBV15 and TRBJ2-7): DAMVIQNPRYQVTQFGKPVTLSCSQTLNHNVMYWYQQKSSQAPKLLFHYYDKDFNNEADTPDNFQSRRPNTSFCFLDIRSPGLGDTAMYLCATSRQGGASYEQYFGPGTRLTVT.

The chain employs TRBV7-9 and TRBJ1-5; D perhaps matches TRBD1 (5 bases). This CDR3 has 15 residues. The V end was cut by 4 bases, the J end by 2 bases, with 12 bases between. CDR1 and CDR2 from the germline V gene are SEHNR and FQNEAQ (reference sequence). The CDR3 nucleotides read TGTGCCAGCAGCTCAACCGGGACGGGCAATCAGCCCCAGCATTTT. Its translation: CASSSTGTGNQPQHF. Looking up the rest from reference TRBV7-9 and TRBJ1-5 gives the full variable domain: DTGVSQNPRHKITKRGQNVTFRCDPISEHNRLYWYRQTLGQGPEFLTYFQNEAQLEKSRLLSDRFSAERPKGSFSTLEIQRTEQGDSAMYLCASSSTGTGNQPQHFGDGTRLSIL.

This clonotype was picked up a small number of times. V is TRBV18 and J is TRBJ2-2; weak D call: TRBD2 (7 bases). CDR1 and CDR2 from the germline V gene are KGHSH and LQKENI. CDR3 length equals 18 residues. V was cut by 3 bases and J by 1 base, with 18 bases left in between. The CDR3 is CASSPLGLGQLNTGELFF. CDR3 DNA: TGTGCCAGCTCACCGCTCGGACTAGGACAGTTGAACACCGGGGAGCTGTTTTTT.

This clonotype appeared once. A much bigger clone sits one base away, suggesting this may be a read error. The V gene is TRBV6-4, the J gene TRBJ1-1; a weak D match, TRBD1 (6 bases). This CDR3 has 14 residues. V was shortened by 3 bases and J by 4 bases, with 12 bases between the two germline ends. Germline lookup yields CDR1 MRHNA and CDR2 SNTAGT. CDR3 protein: CASSEERGSTEAFF. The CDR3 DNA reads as TGTGCCAGCAGTGAAGAAAGGGGGAGCACTGAAGCTTTCTTT.

CDR3 nucleotide sequence: TGCGCCAGCAACAAAGGGCAAGAGACCCAGTACTTC. This sequence encodes CASNKGQETQYF. The chain carries TRBV5-1 and TRBJ2-5; no definite D call. CDR1 is SGHRS, CDR2 YFSETQ, per germline. This CDR3 contains 12 residues. V was shortened by 6 bases and J by 2 bases, with 8 bases between the two germline ends. The complete variable domain, with remaining parts taken from reference TRBV5-1 and TRBJ2-5, reads KAGVTQTPRYLIKTRGQQVTLSCSPISGHRSVSWYQQTPGQGLQFLFEYFSETQRNKGNFPGRFSGRQFSNSRSEMNVSTLELGDSALYLCASNKGQETQYFGPGTRLLVL.

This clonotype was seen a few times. CDR3 residues: CASSLSGGQGAPGANVLTF. The CDR3 DNA sequence: TGTGCCAGCAGCTTAAGCGGGGGACAGGGGGCGCCCGGGGCCAACGTCCTGACTTTC. This sequence joins TRBV7-3 and TRBJ2-6; 12 nucleotides agree with TRBD1. Germline values: CDR1 SGHTA, CDR2 FQGTGA. The trim removed 1 base at V and 4 bases at J, leaving 8 bases unmatched. The CDR3 loop spans 19 amino acids.

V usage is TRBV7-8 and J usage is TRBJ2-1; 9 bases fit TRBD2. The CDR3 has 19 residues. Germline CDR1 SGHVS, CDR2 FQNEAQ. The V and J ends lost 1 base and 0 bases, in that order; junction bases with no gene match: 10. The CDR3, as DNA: TGTGCCAGCAGCTTAGACAGGGGTAGCGGGAGATACTCCTACAATGAGCAGTTCTTC. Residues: CASSLDRGSGRYSYNEQFF.

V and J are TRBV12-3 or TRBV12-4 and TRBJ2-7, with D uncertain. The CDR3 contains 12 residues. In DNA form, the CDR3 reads TGTGCCGGCAGTTTTGCAGGATACGAGCAGTACGTC. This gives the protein CAGSFAGYEQYV.

Here the CDR3 reads CASSFAASPSDTQYF. For the CDR3, the DNA is TGTGCCAGCAGTTTTGCGGCGTCTCCCTCGGATACGCAGTATTTT. The rearrangement joins TRBV12-3 or TRBV12-4 to TRBJ2-3; D is unresolved. This CDR3 contains 15 residues. V lost 3 bases, J lost 6 bases, and 16 bases lay in between.

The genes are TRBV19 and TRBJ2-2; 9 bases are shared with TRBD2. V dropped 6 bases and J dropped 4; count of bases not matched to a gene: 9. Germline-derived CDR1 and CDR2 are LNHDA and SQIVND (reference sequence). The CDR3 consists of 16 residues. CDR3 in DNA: TGTGCCAGTAGCCCTCATAGCGGGAGAACCACCGGGGAGCTGTTTTTT. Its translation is CASSPHSGRTTGELFF.

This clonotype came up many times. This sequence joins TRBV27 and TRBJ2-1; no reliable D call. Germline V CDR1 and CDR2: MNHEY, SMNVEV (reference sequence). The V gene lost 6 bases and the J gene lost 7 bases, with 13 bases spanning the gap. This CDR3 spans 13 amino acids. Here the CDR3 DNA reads TGTGCCAGCAGAGATTACTCTGGGAATGAGCAGTTCTTC. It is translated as CASRDYSGNEQFF.

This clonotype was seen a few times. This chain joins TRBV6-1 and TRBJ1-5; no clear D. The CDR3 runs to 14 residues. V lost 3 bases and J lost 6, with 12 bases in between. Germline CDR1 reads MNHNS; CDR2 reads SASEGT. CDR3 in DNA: TGTGCCAGCAGTGATCTGGGTGTGGGTCAGCCCCAGCATTTT. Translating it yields CASSDLGVGQPQHF.

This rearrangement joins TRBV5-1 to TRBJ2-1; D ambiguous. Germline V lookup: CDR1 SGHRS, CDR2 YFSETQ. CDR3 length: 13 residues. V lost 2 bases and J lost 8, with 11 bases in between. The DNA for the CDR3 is TGCGCCAGCAGCTTCCGGTTGCCTGATGAGCAGTTCTTC. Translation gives CASSFRLPDEQFF.

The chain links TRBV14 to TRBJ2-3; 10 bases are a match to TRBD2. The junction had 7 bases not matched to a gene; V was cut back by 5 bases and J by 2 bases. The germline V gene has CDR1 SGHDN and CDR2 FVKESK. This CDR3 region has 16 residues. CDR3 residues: CASSILAGLATDTQYF. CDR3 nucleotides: TGTGCCAGCAGCATACTAGCGGGATTGGCCACAGATACGCAGTATTTT.

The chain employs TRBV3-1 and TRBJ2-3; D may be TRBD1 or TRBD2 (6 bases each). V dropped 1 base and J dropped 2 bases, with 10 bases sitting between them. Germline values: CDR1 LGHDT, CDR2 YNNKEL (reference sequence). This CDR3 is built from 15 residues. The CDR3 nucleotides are TGTGCCAGCAGCCAAGCGGGGGACAACACAGATACGCAGTATTTT. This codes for CASSQAGDNTDTQYF.

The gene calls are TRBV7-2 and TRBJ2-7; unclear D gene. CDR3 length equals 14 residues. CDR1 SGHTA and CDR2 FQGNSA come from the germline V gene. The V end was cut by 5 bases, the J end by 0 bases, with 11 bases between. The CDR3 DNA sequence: TGTGCCAGCAGCCAGGTCTGGGACTCCTACGAGCAGTACTTC. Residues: CASSQVWDSYEQYF. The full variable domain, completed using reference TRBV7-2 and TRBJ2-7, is GAGVSQSPSNKVTEKGKDVELRCDPISGHTALYWYRQSLGQGLEFLIYFQGNSAPDKSGLPSDRFSAERTGGSVSTLTIQRTQQEDSAVYLCASSQVWDSYEQYFGPGTRLTVT.

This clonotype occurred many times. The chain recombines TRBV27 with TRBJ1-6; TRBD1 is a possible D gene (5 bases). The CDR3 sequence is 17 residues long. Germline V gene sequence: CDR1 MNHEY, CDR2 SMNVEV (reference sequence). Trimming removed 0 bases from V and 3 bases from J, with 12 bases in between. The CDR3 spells CASSLSSGIGYNSPLHF. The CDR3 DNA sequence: TGTGCCAGCAGTTTATCATCAGGGATCGGCTATAATTCACCCCTCCACTTT.

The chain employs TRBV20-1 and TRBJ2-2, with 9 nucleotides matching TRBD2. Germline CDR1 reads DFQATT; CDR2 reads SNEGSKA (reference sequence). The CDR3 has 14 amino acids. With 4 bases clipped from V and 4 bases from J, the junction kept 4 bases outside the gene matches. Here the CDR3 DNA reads TGCAGTGCTACCCTAGCGGGGTCCACCGGGGAGCTGTTTTTT. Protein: CSATLAGSTGELFF.

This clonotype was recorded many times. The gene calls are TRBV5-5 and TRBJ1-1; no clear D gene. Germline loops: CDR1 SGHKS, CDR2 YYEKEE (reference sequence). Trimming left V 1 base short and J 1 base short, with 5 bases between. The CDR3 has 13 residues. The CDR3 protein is CASSLMGNTEAFF. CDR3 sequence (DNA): TGTGCCAGCAGCTTGATGGGGAACACTGAAGCTTTCTTT.

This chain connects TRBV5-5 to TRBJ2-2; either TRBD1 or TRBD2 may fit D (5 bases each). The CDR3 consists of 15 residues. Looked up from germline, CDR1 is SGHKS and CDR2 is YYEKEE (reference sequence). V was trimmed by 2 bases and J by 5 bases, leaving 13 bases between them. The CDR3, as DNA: TGTGCCAGCAGCTTCGTCCAGGGACCGACCGGGGAGCTGTTTTTT. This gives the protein CASSFVQGPTGELFF. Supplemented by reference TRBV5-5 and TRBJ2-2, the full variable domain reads DAGVTQSPTHLIKTRGQQVTLRCSPISGHKSVSWYQQVLGQGPQFIFQYYEKEERGRGNFPDRFSARQFPNYSSELNVNALLLGDSALYLCASSFVQGPTGELFFGEGSRLTVL.

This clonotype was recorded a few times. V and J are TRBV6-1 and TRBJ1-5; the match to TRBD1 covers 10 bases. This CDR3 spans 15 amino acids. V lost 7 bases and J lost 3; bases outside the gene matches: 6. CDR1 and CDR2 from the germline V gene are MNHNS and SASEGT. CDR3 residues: CASKTGQGYNQPQHF. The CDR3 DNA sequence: TGTGCCAGCAAAACGGGACAGGGGTACAATCAGCCCCAGCATTTT.